This is a list of T cell receptor beta chains from one sample in a study of T cell responses to AZD1222 COVID-19 vaccine. Clones were read by immunoSEQ multiplex PCR, and TCRdb kept only the in-frame ones, dropping some. The data contain 150,000 to 200,000 clones, more than 85% of them seen just once; the ten biggest clones take up around 2.3%. The material was peripheral blood, obtained on day 0 of AZD1222 vaccination. The receptors derive from an adult in good health. The CDR3 runs from the conserved cysteine through the conserved F or W. Fields, in order: CDR3 DNA, CDR3 protein, V gene, clone size, J gene, D gene. A D gene is named only where the DNA matches it firmly. Clone size, where shown, is once, few, many, or a class for clones that have expanded.

cdr3_nt: TGCGCCAGCGGGGGAGCCTTCGACAGGGTAGGGCTGTTTTTT; cdr3_aa: CASGGAFDRVGLFF; v_call: TRBV10-2; clone_size: NA; j_call: TRBJ2-2; d_call: TRBD1
cdr3_nt: TGTGCCAGTCAGGAACAGGCCACAAACTATGGCTACACCTTC; cdr3_aa: CASQEQATNYGYTF; v_call: TRBV6-5; clone_size: NA; j_call: TRBJ1-2; d_call: NA
cdr3_nt: TGTGCCAGCAGCCAAGCGGGAGGGTCCTACGAGCAGTACTTC; cdr3_aa: CASSQAGGSYEQYF; v_call: TRBV3-1/TRBV3-2; clone_size: NA; j_call: TRBJ2-7; d_call: TRBD2
cdr3_nt: TGTGCCAGCAGCCAAGATCTGAGTGAGCAGTTCTTC; cdr3_aa: CASSQDLSEQFF; v_call: TRBV4-2; clone_size: NA; j_call: TRBJ2-1; d_call: NA
cdr3_nt: TGTGCCAGCAGCTTTTGGACAGGGGGCATCGAAGTCCTGACTTTC; cdr3_aa: CASSFWTGGIEVLTF; v_call: TRBV21-1; clone_size: NA; j_call: TRBJ2-6; d_call: NA
cdr3_nt: TGTGCCAGCAGTTCCGAAGGAAACACCATATATTTT; cdr3_aa: CASSSEGNTIYF; v_call: TRBV2; clone_size: NA; j_call: TRBJ1-3; d_call: NA
cdr3_nt: TGCGCCAGCGGACTGAAAGATGGGCTAGATATAAGTAACTATGGCTACACCTTC; cdr3_aa: CASGLKDGLDISNYGYTF; v_call: TRBV23-1; clone_size: NA; j_call: TRBJ1-2; d_call: NA
cdr3_nt: TGTGCCAGTAGTGGGGGTCAGGGCTACACCGGGGAGCTGTTTTTT; cdr3_aa: CASSGGQGYTGELFF; v_call: TRBV19; clone_size: NA; j_call: TRBJ2-2; d_call: NA
cdr3_nt: TGTGCCTGGAGTAAGGAACAGGGGGCTGAAAAACTGTTTTTT; cdr3_aa: CAWSKEQGAEKLFF; v_call: TRBV30; clone_size: NA; j_call: TRBJ1-4; d_call: TRBD1
cdr3_nt: TGTGCCAGCAGGAAACAGGGGAACGGTAATCAGCCCCAGCATTTT; cdr3_aa: CASRKQGNGNQPQHF; v_call: TRBV27; clone_size: NA; j_call: TRBJ1-5; d_call: TRBD1
cdr3_nt: TGTGCCAGCAGCTTAACAGGGGGATCCTACGAGCAGTACTTC; cdr3_aa: CASSLTGGSYEQYF; v_call: TRBV11-3; clone_size: NA; j_call: TRBJ2-7; d_call: TRBD1
cdr3_nt: TGTGCCAGCAACCTAGCGGGGGGACTCACCGGGGAGCTGTTTTTT; cdr3_aa: CASNLAGGLTGELFF; v_call: TRBV9; clone_size: NA; j_call: TRBJ2-2; d_call: TRBD2
cdr3_nt: TGTGCCAGCAGCTTAGGGGGGGCAGCCTACGAGCAGTACTTC; cdr3_aa: CASSLGGAAYEQYF; v_call: TRBV7-2; clone_size: NA; j_call: TRBJ2-7; d_call: NA
cdr3_nt: TGTGCCAGCAGCAAGGGTAGGCTAGCGGGAGACGGGGAGACCCAGTACTTC; cdr3_aa: CASSKGRLAGDGETQYF; v_call: TRBV21-1; clone_size: few; j_call: TRBJ2-5; d_call: NA
cdr3_nt: TGTGCCAGCAGCTTAACGAATACAGGGGGTGGCTACACCTTC; cdr3_aa: CASSLTNTGGGYTF; v_call: TRBV7-3; clone_size: NA; j_call: TRBJ1-2; d_call: TRBD1
cdr3_nt: TGTGCCAGCAGCGACCCCCCCTCGGGGGGAGGCTACACCTTC; cdr3_aa: CASSDPPSGGGYTF; v_call: TRBV2; clone_size: NA; j_call: TRBJ1-2; d_call: NA
cdr3_nt: TGTGCCAGCAGGGGCGGGACGGCCGACAATCAGCCCCAGCATTTT; cdr3_aa: CASRGGTADNQPQHF; v_call: TRBV2; clone_size: once; j_call: TRBJ1-5; d_call: NA
cdr3_nt: TGCGCCAGCAGCCCGGGGGACAGGGATCACTATGGCTACACCTTC; cdr3_aa: CASSPGDRDHYGYTF; v_call: TRBV5-1; clone_size: NA; j_call: TRBJ1-2; d_call: TRBD1
cdr3_nt: TGTGCCAGCAGCCAAGAAAGTAGCCGGGCGGGGGTCACAGATACGCAGTATTTT; cdr3_aa: CASSQESSRAGVTDTQYF; v_call: TRBV4-2; clone_size: NA; j_call: TRBJ2-3; d_call: TRBD2
cdr3_nt: TGCGCCACCGGGACAGGGGAAGGTGGAAACACCATATATTTT; cdr3_aa: CATGTGEGGNTIYF; v_call: TRBV5-1; clone_size: few; j_call: TRBJ1-3; d_call: TRBD1
cdr3_nt: TGTGCCAGCAGCACGAGACAGGACTACGAGCAGTACTTC; cdr3_aa: CASSTRQDYEQYF; v_call: TRBV11-2; clone_size: NA; j_call: TRBJ2-7; d_call: NA
cdr3_nt: TGTGCCAGTTGGGAGGGGCTTACCTACGAGCAGTACTTC; cdr3_aa: CASWEGLTYEQYF; v_call: TRBV6-6; clone_size: few; j_call: TRBJ2-7; d_call: TRBD2
cdr3_nt: TGTGCCAGCAGTGAAGACAGGGGAACACCTTACTACGAGCAGTACTTC; cdr3_aa: CASSEDRGTPYYEQYF; v_call: TRBV6-1; clone_size: NA; j_call: TRBJ2-7; d_call: TRBD1
cdr3_nt: TGTGCCAGTAGCAAACTCCGGGACAGGGTCAACATTCAGTACTTC; cdr3_aa: CASSKLRDRVNIQYF; v_call: TRBV19; clone_size: NA; j_call: TRBJ2-4; d_call: TRBD1
cdr3_nt: TGTGCCAGCAGCCCGAGGGGCATACAGGGATCCTACGAGCAGTACTTC; cdr3_aa: CASSPRGIQGSYEQYF; v_call: TRBV7-9; clone_size: NA; j_call: TRBJ2-7; d_call: NA
cdr3_nt: TGTGCCAGCAGTGGGATTCCCGCTAATGAAAAACTGTTTTTT; cdr3_aa: CASSGIPANEKLFF; v_call: TRBV2; clone_size: once; j_call: TRBJ1-4; d_call: NA
cdr3_nt: TGTGCCAGCAAGACCCCCAGGGACAGGGACTATGGCTACACCTTC; cdr3_aa: CASKTPRDRDYGYTF; v_call: TRBV28; clone_size: NA; j_call: TRBJ1-2; d_call: TRBD1
cdr3_nt: TGTGCCACCAGTGAGGGAGACAGGCACACCGGGGAGCTGTTTTTT; cdr3_aa: CATSEGDRHTGELFF; v_call: TRBV24-1; clone_size: NA; j_call: TRBJ2-2; d_call: NA
cdr3_nt: TGTGCCAGCAGTTACCGGGGAGTAGCTTTCTTT; cdr3_aa: CASSYRGVAFF; v_call: TRBV6-2/TRBV6-3; clone_size: NA; j_call: TRBJ1-1; d_call: NA
cdr3_nt: TGTGCCAGCAGCTTACCAGGGCCCGCGGGGGAGACCCAGTACTTC; cdr3_aa: CASSLPGPAGETQYF; v_call: TRBV7-3; clone_size: NA; j_call: TRBJ2-5; d_call: NA
cdr3_nt: TGTGCCACCAGTGATGACTCGACTAGCGGGAGTATTAACATTCAGTACTTC; cdr3_aa: CATSDDSTSGSINIQYF; v_call: TRBV24-1; clone_size: NA; j_call: TRBJ2-4; d_call: TRBD2
cdr3_nt: TGTGCCAGCAGTTTTGGACAGGGGTGGGAGCAGTACTTC; cdr3_aa: CASSFGQGWEQYF; v_call: TRBV28; clone_size: NA; j_call: TRBJ2-7; d_call: TRBD1
cdr3_nt: TGTGCCAGCAGTTTAGGCTATCAGCCCCAGCATTTT; cdr3_aa: CASSLGYQPQHF; v_call: TRBV12-3/TRBV12-4; clone_size: NA; j_call: TRBJ1-5; d_call: NA
cdr3_nt: TGTGCCAGCTCACCTCTTCCCCCAGGGGGGGCGGGGGAGCAGTACTTC; cdr3_aa: CASSPLPPGGAGEQYF; v_call: TRBV18; clone_size: NA; j_call: TRBJ2-7; d_call: NA
cdr3_nt: TGTGCCAGCAGTCCGGGGGGCGTAACTGAAGCTTTCTTT; cdr3_aa: CASSPGGVTEAFF; v_call: TRBV2; clone_size: NA; j_call: TRBJ1-1; d_call: NA
cdr3_nt: TGTGCCAGCAGCCCCCAAACCCTACAAGTGAACACTGAAGCTTTCTTT; cdr3_aa: CASSPQTLQVNTEAFF; v_call: TRBV3-1/TRBV3-2; clone_size: NA; j_call: TRBJ1-1; d_call: NA
cdr3_nt: TGTGCCTGGAGTGTACTTGGAAACACCATATATTTT; cdr3_aa: CAWSVLGNTIYF; v_call: TRBV30; clone_size: NA; j_call: TRBJ1-3; d_call: NA
cdr3_nt: TGTGCCAGCAGCTTAGGACAGGGGAATTATGGCTACACCTTC; cdr3_aa: CASSLGQGNYGYTF; v_call: TRBV11-1; clone_size: NA; j_call: TRBJ1-2; d_call: TRBD1
cdr3_nt: TGTGCCAGCAAGCGGGGTGGGCCGGGACGGGCGATTACGTTTTACGAGCAGTACTTC; cdr3_aa: CASKRGGPGRAITFYEQYF; v_call: TRBV27; clone_size: NA; j_call: TRBJ2-7; d_call: TRBD2
cdr3_nt: TGTGCCAGCAGAGCGACAGGGGTGGCTTCACCCCTCCACTTT; cdr3_aa: CASRATGVASPLHF; v_call: TRBV6-5; clone_size: NA; j_call: TRBJ1-6; d_call: TRBD1
cdr3_nt: TGTGCCAGCAGTCAAATCCCCGGGACAGGGTTTTTAGGTGGCTACACCTTC; cdr3_aa: CASSQIPGTGFLGGYTF; v_call: TRBV9; clone_size: NA; j_call: TRBJ1-2; d_call: TRBD1
cdr3_nt: TGTGCCTGGACCGGGACCAAATATGGCTACACCTTC; cdr3_aa: CAWTGTKYGYTF; v_call: TRBV30; clone_size: NA; j_call: TRBJ1-2; d_call: NA
cdr3_nt: TGTGCCAGCAGCTTAGGGGCAGTCGGGAGCAATCAGCCCCAGCATTTT; cdr3_aa: CASSLGAVGSNQPQHF; v_call: TRBV7-2; clone_size: NA; j_call: TRBJ1-5; d_call: NA
cdr3_nt: TGTGCCAGCAGCTTAGCGCTGGGCAGGGGGTCGTACTTC; cdr3_aa: CASSLALGRGSYF; v_call: TRBV7-2; clone_size: few; j_call: TRBJ2-7; d_call: TRBD1
cdr3_nt: TGCGCCAGCAGCCAAGAGACCACGGGGACAGACAATCAGCCCCAGCATTTT; cdr3_aa: CASSQETTGTDNQPQHF; v_call: TRBV4-1; clone_size: NA; j_call: TRBJ1-5; d_call: TRBD1
cdr3_nt: TGTGCCAGCAGTTCCGGGACAGGGGGTAATCAGCCCCAGCATTTT; cdr3_aa: CASSSGTGGNQPQHF; v_call: TRBV27; clone_size: NA; j_call: TRBJ1-5; d_call: TRBD1
cdr3_nt: TGTGCCAGCAGCTTAGAGGCCCACGAGCAGTACTTC; cdr3_aa: CASSLEAHEQYF; v_call: TRBV7-2; clone_size: many; j_call: TRBJ2-7; d_call: NA
cdr3_nt: TGTGCCAGTAGCTGGGACGGGACGAACTATGGCTACACCTTC; cdr3_aa: CASSWDGTNYGYTF; v_call: TRBV19; clone_size: NA; j_call: TRBJ1-2; d_call: NA
cdr3_nt: TGTGCCAGCAGTGAATGGAGGACAGGGGATCAGCCCCAGCATTTT; cdr3_aa: CASSEWRTGDQPQHF; v_call: TRBV2; clone_size: NA; j_call: TRBJ1-5; d_call: TRBD1
cdr3_nt: TGTGCCAGCAGTGAAGTCTGGCAGGGGGATCAGCCCCAGCATTTT; cdr3_aa: CASSEVWQGDQPQHF; v_call: TRBV6-1; clone_size: NA; j_call: TRBJ1-5; d_call: TRBD1
cdr3_nt: TGTGCCAGCAGTCTTGGACTAGCGGGGCGGAGGGAGACCCAGTACTTC; cdr3_aa: CASSLGLAGRRETQYF; v_call: TRBV6-2/TRBV6-3; clone_size: NA; j_call: TRBJ2-5; d_call: TRBD2
cdr3_nt: TGTGCCAGCAGTTACGAGGGACTAGCATCCAATGAGCAGTTCTTC; cdr3_aa: CASSYEGLASNEQFF; v_call: TRBV6-5; clone_size: NA; j_call: TRBJ2-1; d_call: TRBD2
cdr3_nt: TGTGCCTGGACCTCATTGCACGAGCAGTACTTC; cdr3_aa: CAWTSLHEQYF; v_call: TRBV30; clone_size: NA; j_call: TRBJ2-7; d_call: NA
cdr3_nt: TGTGCCACCAACGCCGGGGACAGTTCTAATGAAAAACTGTTTTTT; cdr3_aa: CATNAGDSSNEKLFF; v_call: TRBV15; clone_size: NA; j_call: TRBJ1-4; d_call: TRBD1
cdr3_nt: TGTGCCAGCAGTTCTAACTATGGCTACACCTTC; cdr3_aa: CASSSNYGYTF; v_call: TRBV12-3/TRBV12-4; clone_size: NA; j_call: TRBJ1-2; d_call: NA